These T cell receptor beta chains were read from a single sample in a study of cytomegalovirus exposure and HLA in healthy donors. Method: immunoSEQ multiplex PCR; TCRdb's copy keeps in-frame clones and lacks some. The data contain fewer than 65,000 clones, approximately 80% of them singletons. Material for sequencing was PBMCs. These receptors were collected from a woman in her thirties or forties in good health and CMV-seropositive. The CDR3 runs from the conserved cysteine through the conserved F or W. The D gene is left open where the match is weak. Clone sizes are given selectively: once, few, many, or a class where the clone is expanded.

>TRBV6-1|TRBJ2-3|.|.
CATSGLDSTDTQYF
TGTGCCACCTCGGGACTCGACAGCACAGATACGCAGTATTTT
>TRBV4-2|TRBJ2-5|few|.
CASSQVSGVETQYF
TGTGCCAGCAGCCAAGTATCCGGGGTGGAGACCCAGTACTTC
>TRBV7-9|TRBJ2-7|.|TRBD1
CASSFFRQGVYEQYF
TGTGCCAGCAGCTTCTTCAGACAGGGGGTATACGAGCAGTACTTC
>TRBV30|TRBJ2-7|.|.
CAWAGISYEQYF
TGTGCCTGGGCCGGGATCTCCTACGAGCAGTACTTC
>TRBV14|TRBJ1-1|.|TRBD1
CASSQWLLGTGRTEAFF
TGTGCCAGCAGCCAGTGGCTCCTCGGGACAGGTCGGACTGAAGCTTTCTTT
>TRBV5-1|TRBJ1-2|.|TRBD1
CASSLQGDTYGYTF
TGCGCCAGCAGCTTACAGGGGGATACGTATGGCTACACCTTC
>TRBV7-8|TRBJ1-5|.|.
CASSALQGPRDNQPQHF
TGTGCCAGCAGCGCCCTACAGGGTCCCCGCGACAATCAGCCCCAGCATTTT
>TRBV6-6|TRBJ1-1|.|TRBD1
CASSSPRQGRATEAFF
TGTGCCAGCAGTTCCCCTAGACAGGGAAGGGCCACTGAAGCTTTCTTT
>TRBV11-2|TRBJ2-7|.|.
CASSSAGTQYEQYF
TGTGCCAGCAGCTCCGCCGGGACTCAGTACGAGCAGTACTTC
>TRBV7-2|TRBJ1-5|.|.
CASSLTRGNQPQHF
TGTGCCAGCAGCTTAACTAGAGGAAATCAGCCCCAGCATTTT
>TRBV5-6|TRBJ1-2|.|TRBD1
CASSTLGQENYGYTF
TGTGCCAGCAGCACCCTCGGACAGGAAAATTATGGCTACACCTTC
>TRBV5-1|TRBJ1-2|once|TRBD1
CASSPPGQGFPYYGYTF
TGCGCCAGCAGCCCACCGGGACAGGGGTTCCCTTACTATGGCTACACCTTC
>TRBV30|TRBJ2-3|.|.
CAWSVRRADTQYF
TGTGCCTGGAGTGTACGCAGGGCAGATACGCAGTATTTT
>TRBV10-3|TRBJ2-7|.|.
CAIGQSSYEQYF
TGTGCCATTGGACAGAGCTCCTACGAGCAGTACTTC
>TRBV28|TRBJ2-3|.|TRBD2
CASSGPGGGTDTQYF
TGTGCCAGCAGTGGACCGGGCGGGGGTACAGATACGCAGTATTTT
>TRBV15|TRBJ1-1|.|TRBD1
CATIYRGPGMNTEAFF
TGTGCCACCATTTACAGGGGGCCCGGAATGAACACTGAAGCTTTCTTT
>TRBV9|TRBJ2-2|.|.
CASSTRQGGRPGELFF
TGTGCCAGCAGCACGAGACAGGGAGGAAGGCCCGGGGAGCTGTTTTTT
>TRBV27|TRBJ1-5|.|.
CASPEAQGHQPQHF
TGTGCCAGCCCTGAGGCCCAGGGCCATCAGCCCCAGCATTTT
>TRBV5-4|TRBJ2-5|.|TRBD2
CASSRGGSKETQYF
TGTGCCAGCAGCCGGGGGGGCTCTAAAGAGACCCAGTACTTC
>TRBV5-1|TRBJ1-1|.|.
CASSYQGGDTEAFF
TGCGCCAGCAGCTATCAGGGCGGAGACACTGAAGCTTTCTTT
>TRBV6-5|TRBJ1-2|.|TRBD1
CASSTDRQGRYTF
TGTGCCAGCAGTACCGACCGACAGGGCCGCTACACCTTC
>TRBV11-2|TRBJ2-6|once|.
CASSPRDKISGANVLTF
TGTGCCAGCAGCCCCCGGGACAAAATCTCTGGGGCCAACGTCCTGACTTTC
>TRBV27|TRBJ1-2|.|.
CASRRGFYGYTF
TGTGCCAGCCGGAGGGGATTCTATGGCTACACCTTC
>TRBV7-8|TRBJ2-1|.|.
CASTLRGTGSYNEQFF
TGTGCCAGCACCCTAAGGGGAACGGGCTCCTACAATGAGCAGTTCTTC
>TRBV7-6|TRBJ1-5|once|.
CASSSAGGNQPQHF
TGTGCCAGCAGCTCTGCGGGTGGAAATCAGCCCCAGCATTTT
>TRBV7-9|TRBJ1-4|few|.
CSTGGPNEKLFF
TGTTCCACGGGCGGGCCCAATGAAAAACTGTTTTTT